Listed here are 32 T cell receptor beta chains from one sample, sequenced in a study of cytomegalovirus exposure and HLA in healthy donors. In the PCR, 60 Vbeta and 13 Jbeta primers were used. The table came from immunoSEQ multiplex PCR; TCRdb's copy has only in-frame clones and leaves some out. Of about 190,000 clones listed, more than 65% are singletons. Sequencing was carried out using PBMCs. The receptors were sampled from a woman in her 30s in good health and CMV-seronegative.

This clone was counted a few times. The CDR3 nucleotides read TGTGCCAGCAGCTTAAGTGGGGGGGCCGGGGCAGATACGCAGTATTTT. Translated, it gives CASSLSGGAGADTQYF. The V and J genes are TRBV7-2 and TRBJ2-3; TRBD2 is a possible D gene (7 bases). The germline gives CDR1 SGHTA, CDR2 FQGNSA. The CDR3 contains 16 residues. Trimming removed 2 bases from V and 4 bases from J, with 16 bases in between.

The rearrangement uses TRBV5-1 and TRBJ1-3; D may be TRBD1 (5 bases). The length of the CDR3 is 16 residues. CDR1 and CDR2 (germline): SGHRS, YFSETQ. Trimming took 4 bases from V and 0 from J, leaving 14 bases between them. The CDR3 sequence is CASSPTTATSGNTIYF. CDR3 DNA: TGCGCCAGCAGCCCTACGACAGCGACCTCTGGAAACACCATATATTTT.

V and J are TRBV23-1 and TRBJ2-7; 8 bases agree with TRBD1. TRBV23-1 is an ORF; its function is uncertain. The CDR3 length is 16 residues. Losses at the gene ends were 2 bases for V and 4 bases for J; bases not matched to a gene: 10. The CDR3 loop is CASSQIPGTGRYEQYF. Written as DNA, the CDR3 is TGCGCCAGCAGTCAAATCCCCGGGACAGGTCGGTACGAGCAGTACTTC.

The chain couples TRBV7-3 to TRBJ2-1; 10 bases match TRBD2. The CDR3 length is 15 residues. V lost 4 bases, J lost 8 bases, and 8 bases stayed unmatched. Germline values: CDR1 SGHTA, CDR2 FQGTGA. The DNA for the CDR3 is TGTGCCAGCAGCTATCTAGCGGGAGTGGGCGATGAGCAGTTCTTC. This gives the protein CASSYLAGVGDEQFF.

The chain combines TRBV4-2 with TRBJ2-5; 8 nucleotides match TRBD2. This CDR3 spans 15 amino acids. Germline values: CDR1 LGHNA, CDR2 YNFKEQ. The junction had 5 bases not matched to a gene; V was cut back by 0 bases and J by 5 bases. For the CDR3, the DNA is TGTGCCAGCAGCCAAGATGGGACTAGGAGGGAGACCCAGTACTTC. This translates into CASSQDGTRRETQYF.

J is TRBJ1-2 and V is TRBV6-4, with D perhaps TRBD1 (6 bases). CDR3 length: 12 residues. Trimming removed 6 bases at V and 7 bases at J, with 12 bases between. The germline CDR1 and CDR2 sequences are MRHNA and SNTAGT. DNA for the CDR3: TGTGCCAGCAGCCACGGACAGTCTGGCTACACCTTC. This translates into CASSHGQSGYTF.

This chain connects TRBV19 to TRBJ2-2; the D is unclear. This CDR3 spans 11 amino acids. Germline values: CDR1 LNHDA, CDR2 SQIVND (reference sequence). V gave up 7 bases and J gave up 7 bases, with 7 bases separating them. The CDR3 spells CASTGVGELFF. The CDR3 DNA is TGTGCCAGTACAGGCGTCGGGGAGCTGTTTTTT.

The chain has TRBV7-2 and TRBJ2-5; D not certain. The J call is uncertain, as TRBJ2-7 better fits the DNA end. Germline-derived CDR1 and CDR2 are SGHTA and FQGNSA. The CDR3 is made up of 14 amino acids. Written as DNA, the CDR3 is TGTGCCAGCACCCGGTCCGGATTCTACTACGAGCAGTACTTC. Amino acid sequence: CASTRSGFYYEQYF.

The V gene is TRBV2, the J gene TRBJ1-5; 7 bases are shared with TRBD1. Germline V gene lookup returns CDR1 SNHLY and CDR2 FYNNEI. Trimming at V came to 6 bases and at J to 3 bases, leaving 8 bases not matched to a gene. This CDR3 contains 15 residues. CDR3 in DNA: TGTGCCAGCAGGGCCGCAACAGGGGACAATCAGCCCCAGCATTTT. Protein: CASRAATGDNQPQHF.

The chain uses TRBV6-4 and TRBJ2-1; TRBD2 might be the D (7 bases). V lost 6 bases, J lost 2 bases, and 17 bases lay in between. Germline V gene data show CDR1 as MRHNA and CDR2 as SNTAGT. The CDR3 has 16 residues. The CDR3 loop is CASRQQGAGPYNEQFF. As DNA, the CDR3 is TGTGCCAGCAGACAACAGGGAGCGGGGCCCTACAATGAGCAGTTCTTC.

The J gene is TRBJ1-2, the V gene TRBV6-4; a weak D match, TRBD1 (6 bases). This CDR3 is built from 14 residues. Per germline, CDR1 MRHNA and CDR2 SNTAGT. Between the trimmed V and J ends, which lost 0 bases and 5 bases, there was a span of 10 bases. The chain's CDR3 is CASSDSNRGYGYTF. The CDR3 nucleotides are TGTGCCAGCAGTGACTCGAATAGGGGGTATGGCTACACCTTC.

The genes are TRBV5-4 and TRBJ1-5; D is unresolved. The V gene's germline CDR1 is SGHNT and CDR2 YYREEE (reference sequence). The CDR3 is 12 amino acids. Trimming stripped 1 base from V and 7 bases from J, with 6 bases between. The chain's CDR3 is CASSLRGQPQHF. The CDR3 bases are TGTGCCAGCAGCTTGAGAGGCCAGCCCCAGCATTTT.

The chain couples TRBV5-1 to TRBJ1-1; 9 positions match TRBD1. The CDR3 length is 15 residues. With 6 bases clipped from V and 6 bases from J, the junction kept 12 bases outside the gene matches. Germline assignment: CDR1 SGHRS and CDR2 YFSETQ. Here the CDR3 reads CASNIGQGISAEAFF. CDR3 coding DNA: TGCGCCAGCAACATTGGACAGGGGATCTCCGCTGAAGCTTTCTTT.

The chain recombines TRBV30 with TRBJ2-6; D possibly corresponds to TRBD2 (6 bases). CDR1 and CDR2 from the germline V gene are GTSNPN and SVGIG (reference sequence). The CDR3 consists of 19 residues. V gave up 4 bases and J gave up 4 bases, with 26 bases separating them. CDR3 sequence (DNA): TGTGCCTGGACCCCCAGGCGCTCGGATCTAGCGTGGGGGGCCAACGTCCTGACTTTC. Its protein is CAWTPRRSDLAWGANVLTF.

CDR3 DNA: TGTGCCAGCAGCGTAGACCCAGGGGATCGCTATGGCTACACCTTC. Protein: CASSVDPGDRYGYTF. This chain uses TRBV9 with TRBJ1-2; a possible D gene is TRBD1 (6 bases). The CDR3 extends over 15 amino acids. CDR1 and CDR2 from the germline V gene are SGDLS and YYNGEE. Trimming took off 0 bases at V and 4 bases at J, with 13 bases between the two ends.

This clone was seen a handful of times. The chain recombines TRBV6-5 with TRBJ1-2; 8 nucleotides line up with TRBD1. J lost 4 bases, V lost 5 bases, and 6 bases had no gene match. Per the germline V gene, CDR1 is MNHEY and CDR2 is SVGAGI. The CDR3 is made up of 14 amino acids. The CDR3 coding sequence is TGTGCCAGCAGTGTGACAGGGGAGTCCTATGGCTACACCTTC. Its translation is CASSVTGESYGYTF.

This CDR3 is CASSVPTEGTCEQYF. CDR3 in DNA: TGTGCCAGCAGTGTCCCTACAGAGGGCACCTGCGAGCAGTACTTC. The genes are TRBV27 and TRBJ2-7, with a possible D match to TRBD2 (5 bases). CDR1 and CDR2 (germline): MNHEY, SMNVEV (reference sequence). The CDR3 has 15 residues. V lost 5 bases and J lost 6, with 20 bases in between.

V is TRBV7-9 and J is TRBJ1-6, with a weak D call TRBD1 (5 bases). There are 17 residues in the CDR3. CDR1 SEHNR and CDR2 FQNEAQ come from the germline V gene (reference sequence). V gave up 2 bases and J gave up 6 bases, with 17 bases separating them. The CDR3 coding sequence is TGTGCCAGCAGCTTACCCGCGCCGGGGGAAGGTAATTCACCCCTCCACTTT. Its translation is CASSLPAPGEGNSPLHF.

The CDR3: CAITEAGFFADTQYF. The CDR3 bases are TGTGCCATAACTGAGGCAGGGTTTTTCGCAGATACGCAGTATTTT. This sequence joins TRBV11-1 and TRBJ2-3; possibly TRBD1 for D (5 bases). Deletions cut 10 bases from V and 4 bases from J, with 21 bases between. The CDR3 is 15 residues long. CDR1 and CDR2 from the germline V gene are SGHAT and FQDESV (reference sequence).

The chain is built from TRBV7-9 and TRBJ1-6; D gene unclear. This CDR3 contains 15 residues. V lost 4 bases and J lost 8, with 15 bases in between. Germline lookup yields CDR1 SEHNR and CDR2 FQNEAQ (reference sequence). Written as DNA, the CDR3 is TGTGCCAGCAGCTCAAGCCGGGTTACGGATTCACCCCTCCACTTT. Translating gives CASSSSRVTDSPLHF.

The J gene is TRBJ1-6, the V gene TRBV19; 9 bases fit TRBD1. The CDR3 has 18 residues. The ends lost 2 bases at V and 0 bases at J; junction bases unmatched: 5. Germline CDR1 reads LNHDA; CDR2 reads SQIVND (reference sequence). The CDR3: CASSILPGQGSYNSPLHF. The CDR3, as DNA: TGTGCCAGTAGTATATTACCGGGACAGGGCTCCTATAATTCACCCCTCCACTTT. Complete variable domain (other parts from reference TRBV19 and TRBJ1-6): DGGITQSPKYLFRKEGQNVTLSCEQNLNHDAMYWYRQDPGQGLRLIYYSQIVNDFQKGDIAEGYSVSREKKESFPLTVTSAQKNPTAFYLCASSILPGQGSYNSPLHFGNGTRLTVT.

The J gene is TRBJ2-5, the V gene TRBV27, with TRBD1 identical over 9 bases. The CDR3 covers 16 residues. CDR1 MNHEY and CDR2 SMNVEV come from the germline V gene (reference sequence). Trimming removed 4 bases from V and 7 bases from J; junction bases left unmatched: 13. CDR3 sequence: CASSSLSQGARGTQYF. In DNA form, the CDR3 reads TGTGCCAGCAGTTCACTTTCACAGGGGGCGAGGGGGACCCAGTACTTC.

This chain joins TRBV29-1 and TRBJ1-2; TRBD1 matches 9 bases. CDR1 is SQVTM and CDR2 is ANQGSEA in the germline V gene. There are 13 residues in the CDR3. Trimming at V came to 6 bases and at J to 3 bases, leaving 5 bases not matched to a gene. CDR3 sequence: CSVDRGWDYGYTF. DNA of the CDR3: TGCAGCGTGGACAGGGGTTGGGACTATGGCTACACCTTC.

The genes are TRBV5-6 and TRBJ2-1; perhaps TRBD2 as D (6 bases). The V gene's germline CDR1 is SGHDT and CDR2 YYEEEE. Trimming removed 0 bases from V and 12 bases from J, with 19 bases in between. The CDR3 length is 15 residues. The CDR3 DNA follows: TGTGCCAGCAGCTTGGGAGCGGTGGAGGGTCACGGGCAGTTCTTC. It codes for CASSLGAVEGHGQFF.

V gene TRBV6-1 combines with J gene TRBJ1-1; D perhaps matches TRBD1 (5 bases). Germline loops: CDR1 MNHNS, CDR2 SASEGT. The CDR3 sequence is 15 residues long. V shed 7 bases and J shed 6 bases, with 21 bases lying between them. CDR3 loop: CASKGLWGHRPEAFF. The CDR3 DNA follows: TGTGCCAGCAAGGGCTTATGGGGCCACCGCCCTGAAGCTTTCTTT.

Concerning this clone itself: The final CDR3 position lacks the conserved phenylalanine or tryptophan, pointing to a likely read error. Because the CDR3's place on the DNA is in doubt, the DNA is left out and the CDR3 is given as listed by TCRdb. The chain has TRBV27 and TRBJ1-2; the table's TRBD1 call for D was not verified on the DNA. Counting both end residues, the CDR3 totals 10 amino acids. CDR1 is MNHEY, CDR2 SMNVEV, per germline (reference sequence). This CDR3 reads CASSLRTGFP.

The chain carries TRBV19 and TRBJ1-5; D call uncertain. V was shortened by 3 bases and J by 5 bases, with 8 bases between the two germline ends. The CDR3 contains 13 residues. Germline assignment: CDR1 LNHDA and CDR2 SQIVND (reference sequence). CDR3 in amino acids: CASSMGEYQPQHF. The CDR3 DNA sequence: TGTGCCAGTAGTATGGGAGAGTATCAGCCCCAGCATTTT.

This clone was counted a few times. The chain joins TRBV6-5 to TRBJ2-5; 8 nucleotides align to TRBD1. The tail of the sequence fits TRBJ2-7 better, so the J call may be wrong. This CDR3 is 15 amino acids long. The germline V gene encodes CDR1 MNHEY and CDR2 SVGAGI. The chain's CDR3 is CASSYSYRGAYEQYF. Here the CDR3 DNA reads TGTGCCAGCAGTTACTCGTACAGGGGGGCCTACGAGCAGTACTTC.

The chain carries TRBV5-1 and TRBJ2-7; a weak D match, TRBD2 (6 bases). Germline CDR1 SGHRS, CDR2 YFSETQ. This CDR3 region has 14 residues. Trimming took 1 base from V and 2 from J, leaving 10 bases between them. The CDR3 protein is CASSLFSGAYEQYF. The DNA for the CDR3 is TGCGCCAGCAGCTTGTTTAGCGGAGCCTACGAGCAGTACTTC.

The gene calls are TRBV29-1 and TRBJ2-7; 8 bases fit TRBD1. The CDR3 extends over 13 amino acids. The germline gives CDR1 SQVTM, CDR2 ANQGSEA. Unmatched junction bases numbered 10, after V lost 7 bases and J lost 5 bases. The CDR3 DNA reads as TGCAGCGCATGGGTTGGGGGACAGGACGAGCAGTACTTC. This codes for CSAWVGGQDEQYF.

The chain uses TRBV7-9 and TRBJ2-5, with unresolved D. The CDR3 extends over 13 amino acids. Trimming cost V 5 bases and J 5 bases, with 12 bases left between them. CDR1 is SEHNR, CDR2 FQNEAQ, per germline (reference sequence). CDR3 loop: CASSAALRETQYF. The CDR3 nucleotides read TGTGCCAGCAGCGCCGCCCTCCGGGAGACCCAGTACTTC.

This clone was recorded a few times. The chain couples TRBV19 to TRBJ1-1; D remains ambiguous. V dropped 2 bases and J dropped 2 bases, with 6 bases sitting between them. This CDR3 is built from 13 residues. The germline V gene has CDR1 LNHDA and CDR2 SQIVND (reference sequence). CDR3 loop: CASSIFINTEAFF. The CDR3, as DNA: TGTGCCAGTAGTATATTTATTAACACTGAAGCTTTCTTT. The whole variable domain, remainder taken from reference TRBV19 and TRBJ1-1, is DGGITQSPKYLFRKEGQNVTLSCEQNLNHDAMYWYRQDPGQGLRLIYYSQIVNDFQKGDIAEGYSVSREKKESFPLTVTSAQKNPTAFYLCASSIFINTEAFFGQGTRLTVV.